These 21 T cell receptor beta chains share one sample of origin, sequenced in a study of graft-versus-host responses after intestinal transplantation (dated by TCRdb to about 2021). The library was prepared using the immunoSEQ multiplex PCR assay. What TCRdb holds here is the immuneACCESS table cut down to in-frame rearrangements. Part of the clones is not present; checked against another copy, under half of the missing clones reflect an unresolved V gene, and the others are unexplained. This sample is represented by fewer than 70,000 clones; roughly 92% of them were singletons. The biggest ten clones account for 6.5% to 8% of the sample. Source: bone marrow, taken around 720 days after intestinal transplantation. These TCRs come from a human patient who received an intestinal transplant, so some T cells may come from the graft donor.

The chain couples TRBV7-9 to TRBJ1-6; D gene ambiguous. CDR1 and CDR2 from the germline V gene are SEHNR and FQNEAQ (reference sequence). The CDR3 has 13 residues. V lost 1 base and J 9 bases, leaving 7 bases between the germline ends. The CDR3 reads CASSLVFSSPLHF. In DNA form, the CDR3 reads TGTGCCAGCAGCTTAGTTTTTTCTTCACCCCTCCACTTT.

CDR3: CASSQGTGGAAETQYF. As DNA, the CDR3 is TGTGCCAGCAGCCAAGGAACAGGGGGCGCCGCAGAGACCCAGTACTTC. The rearrangement uses TRBV14 and TRBJ2-5, with 9 bases fitting TRBD1. Losses at the gene ends were 1 base for V and 4 bases for J; bases not matched to a gene: 7. CDR1 is SGHDN, CDR2 FVKESK, per germline. CDR3 length equals 16 residues. The variable domain in full, completed from reference TRBV14 and TRBJ2-5, reads EAGVTQFPSHSVIEKGQTVTLRCDPISGHDNLYWYRRVMGKEIKFLLHFVKESKQDESGMPNNRFLAERTGGTYSTLKVQPAELEDSGVYFCASSQGTGGAAETQYFGPGTRLLVL.

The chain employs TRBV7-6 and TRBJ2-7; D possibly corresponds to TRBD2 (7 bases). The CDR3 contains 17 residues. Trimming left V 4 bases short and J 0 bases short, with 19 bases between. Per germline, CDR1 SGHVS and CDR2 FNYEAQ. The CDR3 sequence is CASSSGAGPSGSYEQYF. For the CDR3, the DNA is TGTGCCAGCAGCTCGGGGGCGGGCCCTAGCGGCTCCTACGAGCAGTACTTC.

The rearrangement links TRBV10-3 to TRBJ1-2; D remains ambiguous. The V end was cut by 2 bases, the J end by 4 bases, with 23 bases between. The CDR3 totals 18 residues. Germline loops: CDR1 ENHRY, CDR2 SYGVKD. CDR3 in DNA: TGTGCCATCAGTGAGCCCCGGGAGGCCGGAGGTTGGGTCTATGGCTACACCTTC. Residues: CAISEPREAGGWVYGYTF.

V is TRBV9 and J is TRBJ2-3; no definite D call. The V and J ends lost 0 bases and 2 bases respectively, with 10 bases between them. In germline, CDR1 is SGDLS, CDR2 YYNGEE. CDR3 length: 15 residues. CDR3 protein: CASSVARRATDTQYF. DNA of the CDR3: TGTGCCAGCAGCGTAGCCCGAAGGGCCACAGATACGCAGTATTTT.

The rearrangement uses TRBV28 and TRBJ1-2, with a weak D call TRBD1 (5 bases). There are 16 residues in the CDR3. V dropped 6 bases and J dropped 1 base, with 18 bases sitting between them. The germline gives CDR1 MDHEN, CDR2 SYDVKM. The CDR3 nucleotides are TGTGCCAGCAGATGGTGGGGGGGGAATTATAACTATGGCTACACCTTC. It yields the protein CASRWWGGNYNYGYTF.

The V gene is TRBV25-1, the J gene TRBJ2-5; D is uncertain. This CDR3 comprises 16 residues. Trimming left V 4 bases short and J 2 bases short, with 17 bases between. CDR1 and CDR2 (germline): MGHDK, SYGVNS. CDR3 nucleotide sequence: TGTGCCAGCAGTGGAATTGGCGACTCTCCACAAGAGACCCAGTACTTC. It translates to CASSGIGDSPQETQYF.

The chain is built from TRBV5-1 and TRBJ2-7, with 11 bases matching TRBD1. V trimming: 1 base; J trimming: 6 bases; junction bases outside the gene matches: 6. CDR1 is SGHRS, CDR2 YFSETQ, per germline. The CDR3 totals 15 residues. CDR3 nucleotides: TGCGCCAGCAGCTTGCGGACAGGGGGCTTGGCCGAGCAGTACTTC. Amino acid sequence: CASSLRTGGLAEQYF.

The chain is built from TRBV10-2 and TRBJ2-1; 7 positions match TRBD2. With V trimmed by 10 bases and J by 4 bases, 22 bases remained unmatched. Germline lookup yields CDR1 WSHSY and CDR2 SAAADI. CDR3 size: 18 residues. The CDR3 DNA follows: TGCGCCACCTACCCCCCTTGGCGGGAGTCGTTCCTTTACAATGAGCAGTTCTTC. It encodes CATYPPWRESFLYNEQFF.

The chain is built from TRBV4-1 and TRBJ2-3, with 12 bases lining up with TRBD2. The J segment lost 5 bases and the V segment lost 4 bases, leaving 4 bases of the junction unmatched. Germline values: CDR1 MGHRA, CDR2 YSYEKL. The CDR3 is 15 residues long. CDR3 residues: CASSRLAGGQDTQYF. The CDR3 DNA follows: TGCGCCAGCAGCCGGCTAGCGGGGGGGCAAGATACGCAGTATTTT.

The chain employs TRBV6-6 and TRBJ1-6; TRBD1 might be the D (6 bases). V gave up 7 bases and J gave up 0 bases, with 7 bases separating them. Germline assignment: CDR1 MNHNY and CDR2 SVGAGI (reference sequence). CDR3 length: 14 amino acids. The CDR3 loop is CASKDSSYNSPLHF. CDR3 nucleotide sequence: TGTGCCAGCAAGGACAGCTCCTATAATTCACCCCTCCACTTT.

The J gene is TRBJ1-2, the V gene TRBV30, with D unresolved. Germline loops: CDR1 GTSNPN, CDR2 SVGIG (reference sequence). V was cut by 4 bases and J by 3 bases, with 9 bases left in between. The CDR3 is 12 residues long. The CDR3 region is CAWNGDDYGYTF. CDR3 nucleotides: TGTGCCTGGAACGGGGATGACTATGGCTACACCTTC.

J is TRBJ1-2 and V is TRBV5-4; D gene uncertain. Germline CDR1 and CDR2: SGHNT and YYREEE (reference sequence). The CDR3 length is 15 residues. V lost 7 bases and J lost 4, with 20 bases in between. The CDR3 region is CASSPGGSPLYGYTF. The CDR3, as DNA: TGTGCCAGCTCTCCCGGAGGCTCACCCCTCTATGGCTACACCTTC.

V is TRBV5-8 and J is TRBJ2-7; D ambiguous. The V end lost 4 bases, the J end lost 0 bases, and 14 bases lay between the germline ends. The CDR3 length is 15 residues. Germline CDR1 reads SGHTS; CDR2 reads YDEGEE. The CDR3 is CASSATGPSSYEQYF. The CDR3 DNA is TGTGCCAGCAGCGCAACCGGGCCGAGCTCCTACGAGCAGTACTTC.

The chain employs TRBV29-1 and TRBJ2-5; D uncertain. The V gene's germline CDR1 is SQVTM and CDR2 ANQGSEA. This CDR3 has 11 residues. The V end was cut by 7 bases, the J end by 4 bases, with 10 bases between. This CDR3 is CSAEAPETQYF. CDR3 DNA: TGCAGCGCCGAGGCCCCAGAGACCCAGTACTTC.

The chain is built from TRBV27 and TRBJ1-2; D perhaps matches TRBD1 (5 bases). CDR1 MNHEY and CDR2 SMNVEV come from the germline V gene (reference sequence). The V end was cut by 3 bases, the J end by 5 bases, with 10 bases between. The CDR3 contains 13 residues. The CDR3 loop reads CASSLDTRYGYTF. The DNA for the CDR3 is TGTGCCAGCAGTTTGGACACACGATATGGCTACACCTTC.

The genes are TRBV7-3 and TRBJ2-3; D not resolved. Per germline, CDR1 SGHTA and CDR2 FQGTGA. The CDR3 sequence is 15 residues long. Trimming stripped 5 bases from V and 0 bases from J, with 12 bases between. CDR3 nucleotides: TGTGCCAGCAGCCTCTTTGGCGAAAGCACAGATACGCAGTATTTT. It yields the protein CASSLFGESTDTQYF.

CDR3 protein: CASSYFREYSYNEQFF. As DNA, the CDR3 is TGTGCCAGCAGCTACTTCCGGGAGTACTCCTACAATGAGCAGTTCTTC. The rearrangement joins TRBV7-9 to TRBJ2-1; weak D call: TRBD2 (6 bases). The germline CDR1 and CDR2 sequences are SEHNR and FQNEAQ (reference sequence). V was trimmed by 4 bases and J by 0 bases, leaving 13 bases between them. The CDR3 is 16 amino acids.

CDR3: CASSFEDRVRGYTF. CDR3 DNA: TGCGCCAGCAGCTTTGAGGACAGGGTACGTGGCTACACCTTC. The V call is TRBV5-1, the J call TRBJ1-2; the match to TRBD1 covers 8 bases. The CDR3 contains 14 residues. With 2 bases clipped from V and 7 bases from J, the junction kept 7 bases outside the gene matches. Germline V gene data show CDR1 as SGHRS and CDR2 as YFSETQ.

The CDR3 sequence is CASSPRQGEVNIQYF. The CDR3 DNA reads as TGTGCCAGCAGTCCCCGACAGGGCGAGGTAAACATTCAGTACTTC. The rearrangement uses TRBV5-4 and TRBJ2-4; 7 nucleotides match TRBD1. V gave up 5 bases and J gave up 6 bases; unmatched junction bases: 11. This CDR3 spans 15 amino acids. Germline values: CDR1 SGHNT, CDR2 YYREEE (reference sequence).

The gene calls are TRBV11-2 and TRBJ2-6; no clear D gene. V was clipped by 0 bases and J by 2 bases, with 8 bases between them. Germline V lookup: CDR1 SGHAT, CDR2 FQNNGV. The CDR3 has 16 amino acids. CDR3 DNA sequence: TGTGCCAGCAGCTTAGATCGATCCACTGGGGCCAACGTCCTGACTTTC. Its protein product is CASSLDRSTGANVLTF.